The 11 T cell receptor beta chains presented below share a single source sample, sequenced in a study of blood T cell repertoires in COVID-19 (dated by TCRdb to the early 2020s). Libraries were built with the immunoSEQ multiplex PCR assay. This is the immuneACCESS table as TCRdb keeps it, with only in-frame sequences that have V and J called. A part of the clones is gone; compared with another copy, unresolved V genes explain less than half, and the rest is unexplained. In all, the sample holds about 160,000 clones, and approximately 86% of those were seen once. The top ten constitute 3.5% to 5% of the sample. The sequenced material came from peripheral blood. These receptors came from a woman aged 55-70 years with active or convalescent COVID-19.

V usage is TRBV9 and J usage is TRBJ1-2; 9 bases map to TRBD1. J was trimmed by 4 bases and V by 3 bases; bases with no gene match: 7. CDR1 is SGDLS, CDR2 YYNGEE, per germline. The CDR3 sequence is 15 residues long. CDR3 loop: CASSARQGEGYGYTF. CDR3 coding DNA: TGTGCCAGCAGCGCCCGACAGGGGGAGGGCTATGGCTACACCTTC.

The chain employs TRBV9 and TRBJ1-5; perhaps TRBD1 as D (5 bases). Germline CDR1 SGDLS, CDR2 YYNGEE. The CDR3 is 14 amino acids. Trimming removed 3 bases at V and 2 bases at J, with 9 bases between. DNA of the CDR3: TGTGCCAGCAGCGGGGGGGATGGCAATCAGCCCCAGCATTTT. It is translated as CASSGGDGNQPQHF.

The chain recombines TRBV19 with TRBJ1-5; the D gene is possibly TRBD1 (6 bases). Germline V gene lookup returns CDR1 LNHDA and CDR2 SQIVND (reference sequence). The CDR3 is made up of 17 amino acids. V dropped 2 bases and J dropped 0 bases, with 14 bases sitting between them. CDR3 residues: CASSIKADSYSNQPQHF. CDR3 nucleotides: TGTGCCAGTAGTATAAAAGCGGACAGCTATAGCAATCAGCCCCAGCATTTT.

V usage is TRBV10-3 and J usage is TRBJ1-2; possibly TRBD1 for D (6 bases). V was pared by 4 bases and J by 4 bases, with 13 bases between. The CDR3 length is 14 residues. Germline lookup yields CDR1 ENHRY and CDR2 SYGVKD. CDR3 sequence reads: CAISAVQGTYGYTF. The CDR3 region has the DNA TGTGCCATCAGTGCAGTACAGGGCACCTATGGCTACACCTTC.

V and J are TRBV7-8 and TRBJ2-7; D is possibly TRBD2 (6 bases). Germline V gives CDR1 SGHVS, CDR2 FQNEAQ. This CDR3 has 13 residues. Trimming removed 5 bases from V and 7 bases from J, with 15 bases in between. The CDR3 spells CASSEGLDIEQYF. CDR3 coding DNA: TGTGCCAGCAGCGAGGGACTGGACATAGAGCAGTACTTC.

The chain links TRBV6-5 to TRBJ2-1; perhaps TRBD1 as D (6 bases). V lost 8 bases and J 5 bases, leaving 19 bases between the germline ends. Germline CDR1 is MNHEY and CDR2 is SVGAGI. CDR3 size: 15 residues. CDR3 protein: CASLTGFAPDNEQFF. CDR3 sequence (DNA): TGTGCCAGCTTAACAGGGTTTGCCCCAGACAATGAGCAGTTCTTC.

This chain connects TRBV10-3 to TRBJ1-3; the match to TRBD1 covers 8 bases. Losses at the gene ends were 5 bases for V and 4 bases for J; bases not matched to a gene: 10. From germline, CDR1 is ENHRY and CDR2 SYGVKD. This CDR3 contains 16 residues. The CDR3 loop reads CAISTFTGGSGNTIYF. DNA of the CDR3: TGTGCCATCAGTACCTTCACAGGGGGTTCCGGAAACACCATATATTTT.

This chain uses TRBV4-2 with TRBJ2-6; 8 nucleotides agree with TRBD2. This CDR3 is 18 amino acids long. Germline V gene lookup returns CDR1 LGHNA and CDR2 YNFKEQ. The V and J ends lost 4 bases and 1 base, in that order; junction bases with no gene match: 9. In DNA, the CDR3 is TGTGCCAGCAGCCCCATCGGGGGGGGCGGGTCTGGGGCCAACGTCCTGACTTTC. Its translation is CASSPIGGGGSGANVLTF.

The V gene is TRBV3-1 (or the pseudogene TRBV3-2), the J gene TRBJ1-2, with D tentatively TRBD1 (5 bases). Trimming removed 2 bases at V and 3 bases at J, with 7 bases between. CDR1 LGHDT and CDR2 YNNKEL come from the germline V gene (reference sequence). The CDR3 consists of 13 residues. The CDR3 DNA reads as TGTGCCAGCAGCCAATTAGGGGACTATGGCTACACCTTC. Amino acids: CASSQLGDYGYTF.

The V gene is TRBV2, the J gene TRBJ1-1; possible D gene TRBD1, 6 bases. With 0 bases removed from V and 6 bases from J, the gap between germline ends came to 14 bases. The CDR3 runs to 15 residues. Germline loops: CDR1 SNHLY, CDR2 FYNNEI. The CDR3 here is CASSEAPTGYSEAFF. The CDR3 DNA is TGTGCCAGCAGTGAAGCGCCCACAGGGTACTCTGAAGCTTTCTTT.

J is TRBJ1-5 and V is TRBV6-6, with a tentative D call TRBD1 (6 bases). V was shortened by 3 bases and J by 9 bases, with 18 bases between the two germline ends. The CDR3 has 15 residues. Looked up from germline, CDR1 is MNHNY and CDR2 is SVGAGI (reference sequence). CDR3 in DNA: TGTGCCAGCAGTTATTCTGGACAGTCCAGGCGGCCCCAGCATTTT. It codes for CASSYSGQSRRPQHF.